The T cell receptor (beta chain) described here comes from a study of T cell repertoires in cytomegalovirus infection. Germline V lookup: CDR1 MNHEY, CDR2 SMNVEV (reference sequence). Losses at the gene ends were 3 bases for V and 4 bases for J; bases not matched to a gene: 21. The CDR3 is 20 residues long. On this clonotype: As yet, its antigen is unknown.

TCRdb itself ran the reads through MiXCR, one entry per CDR3 protein. The sample carries some 590,000 distinct CDR3 sequences, approximately 40% recorded once. Material: cultured PBMCs, obtained from culture after CMV antigen stimulation. The chain links TRBV27 to TRBJ2-3; TRBD2 aligns across 8 bases. The receptor was isolated from a human donor in good health (CMV status not recorded). Some clones in this sample may be carry-over from other donors' samples. The DNA for the CDR3 is TGTGCCAGCAGTTTCCGGGGGCGTTTCTCAGCGGGGGCCGCTGCAGATACGCAGTATTTT. It encodes CASSFRGRFSAGAAADTQYF.